The source of this TCR beta chain is a study of blood T cell repertoires in COVID-19. Study context: The samples span acute and convalescent COVID-19 from the United States, Italy and Spain. PBMCs, B-cell-depleted T cells, or T cells provided the cDNA or gDNA that made up the material.

Germline lookup yields CDR1 SGHRS and CDR2 YFSETQ. The CDR3 covers 19 residues. Trimming cost V 0 bases and J 1 base; bases outside gene matches: 12. In the original analysis: Reference gene primer amplification gave nucleated cell count estimates. Using immunoSEQ multiplex PCR, the repertoire was profiled, and TCRdb retains in-frame clones only, with some absent. V and J calls plus clone size are reproduced from that table; the DNA served to infer D and trimming. The sample includes 40,000 to 55,000 clones, about four fifths of them seen just once. This TCR was sampled from a man aged 45-65 years with acute or convalescent COVID-19. This sequence joins TRBV5-1 and TRBJ2-4; 8 bases map to TRBD2. Material for sequencing was peripheral blood. CDR3 DNA: TGCGCCAGCAGCTTGGTGGCGGGGGGAACACCTCTGGCCAAAAACATTCAGTACTTC. Its translation is CASSLVAGGTPLAKNIQYF.